This T cell receptor (beta chain) was recovered during a study of OX40 agonist ivuxolimab in advanced cancers. Generated by immunoSEQ multiplex PCR, the TCRdb table keeps only in-frame clones and is missing some. Among roughly 69,000 clones listed, roughly 90% were seen once. CDR1 and CDR2 (germline): LNHDA, SQIVND (reference sequence). This CDR3 spans 15 amino acids. Trimming stripped 3 bases from V and 4 bases from J, with 15 bases between. This receptor was obtained from an adult with an advanced solid tumor such as melanoma, head and neck, liver or kidney cancer. This chain joins TRBV19 and TRBJ1-2, with a possible D match to TRBD1 (5 bases). This material consisted of CD4+ or CD8+ T cells sorted from blood, taken in a trial of the OX40 agonist ivuxolimab. In DNA, the CDR3 is TGTGCCAGTAGTATCTTCAGGGAGAGGTCCTATGGCTACACCTTC. It is translated as CASSIFRERSYGYTF.